This T cell receptor beta chain was found in a study of naive and memory T cell subsets. Study observations and caveats: Potentially, T cell activation and differentiation skew this RNA-based measurement.

Ligated cDNA underwent four rounds of PCR with nested alpha and beta constant region primers and SP2. Alpha and beta constant region primers primed reverse transcription for blood and skin samples. A single record per CDR3 protein comes from TCRdb applying MiXCR to the 5' RACE reads. The sample lists approximately 52,000 distinct CDR3 sequences, roughly 4.7% occurring once. TCR cDNA received a 3' ligated oligonucleotide that carried a UMI. RNA was extracted from under 3 ml of whole blood of healthy adults. Germline V gene lookup returns CDR1 LGHDT and CDR2 YNNKEL (reference sequence). The CDR3 runs 14 residues. Trimming removed 4 bases from V and 7 bases from J, with 17 bases in between. This clonotype has more than one count but fewer than ten. Its antigen is as yet unknown.

The TCR was taken from a female donor in good health. The rearrangement uses TRBV3-1 and TRBJ2-7; tentatively, D is TRBD2 (6 bases). The CDR3 nucleotides are TGTGCCAGCAGCCCGGGGGTCCTCCCGTTTGAGCAGTACTTC. Its translation: CASSPGVLPFEQYF.